This entry features one TCR beta chain sequence. This clone was counted a single time. Its binding antigen is unknown. Per-nucleotide qualities are absent, and no much larger clonotype sits a single base away. This entry comes from a study of cytotoxic CD8 clonotypes in ibrutinib-treated CLL (dated by TCRdb to the early 2020s). Regarding the study in general: The cohort had about a dozen relapsed/refractory and more than 14 treatment-naive patients; some 17 were IGHV unmutated. Longitudinal samples were obtainable from about 30% of the roughly 90 participants in the trial. Cryopreserved peripheral blood mononuclear cells were collected at three points: before therapy, at response, and at either sustained remission or disease progression. Response samples were obtained after a median of roughly 13 months of treatment, with a range of about 6 to 36 months. On average, each sample had hundreds of thousands of productive templates and 100,000 or so productive rearrangements. Partial responses were observed in some 24 patients and complete responses in 2; after a median follow-up of 68 months, remission was maintained in approximately 14 patients and progression was observed in roughly twelve. What the authors observed across the whole study: Sustained-remission and progressing patients did not have matched sampling times, and lymph node repertoires were not examined. Baseline clonality was found to be higher than that of age-matched healthy donors and was strongly correlated with circulating CD8+ T-cell counts. Public clonotypes were rare and either shrank or stayed stable during treatment, and the rise in clonality at ibrutinib response reflected expansion of private clonotypes. Clonality rose at ibrutinib response, remained stable during sustained remission, and dropped back toward baseline at progression.

The CDR3 numbers 14 residues from cysteine through phenylalanine. Only the CDR3 DNA is retained, 42 bases long and in frame from the first base. V was cut back by 3 bases and J by 1 base, leaving a gap of 9 bases between them. CDR1 SGHVS and CDR2 FQNEAQ were looked up in the germline V gene. For TCR beta library preparation, 1.5 to 2.5 micrograms of genomic DNA were extracted from the cryopreserved PBMCs. High-throughput TCR beta sequencing was performed on longitudinal blood samples from CLL patients receiving ibrutinib monotherapy. The patients took part in an open-label, single-center phase 2 trial of ibrutinib monotherapy. On a MiSeq, deep resolution sequencing aimed for a depth between 1 in 1 million and 1 in 200,000 T cells, with each clonotype covered 10x on average. TCR beta libraries were generated with the immunoSEQ hsTCRB Kit. In the original analysis: ImmunoSEQ Data Assistant and ImmunoSEQ Analyzer were used for data analysis, and V, D and J genes were assigned according to IMGT definitions. Clonality, with values ranging from 0 to 1, was calculated as one minus the normalized Shannon entropy of productive rearrangement frequencies. Public clonotype analysis was restricted to overrepresented clonotypes comprising at least 0.05% of each patient's repertoire. Thirteen age-matched healthy donor repertoires from immuneACCESS served as clonality controls. TCRdb stores this immuneACCESS table with in-frame sequences only. Part of the clones is absent; in the studies checked, under half of the shortfall reflects unresolved V genes, and no reason is known for the rest. V and J calls and clone size are given by that table; D and trimming were obtained from the DNA. The sample table contains about 22,000 clones; only one count was recorded for 78% of them. The top ten hold around 8.5% of the sample.

Recombination connected TRBV7-8 to TRBJ1-1; TRBD1 is possibly the D segment (5 matching bases). The sample in question was PBMCs, obtained before ibrutinib treatment. This sequence was found in a human donor with chronic lymphocytic leukemia. The CDR3 region: CASSFREANTEAFF. In nucleotide form, the sequence is TGTGCCAGCAGCTTCAGGGAGGCGAACACTGAAGCTTTCTTT.